Each of the 5 T cell receptor beta chains below was sequenced from the same sample in a study of cytomegalovirus exposure and HLA in healthy donors. 13 Jbeta primers and 60 Vbeta primers were used for the PCR. Libraries were prepared by immunoSEQ multiplex PCR; TCRdb keeps only in-frame clonotypes and omits some of them. The data contain about 120,000 clones, around 79% of them seen just once; the ten biggest clones take up about 3.5%. Sequencing was carried out using PBMCs. These receptors came from a woman in her twenties or thirties in good health and CMV-seropositive.

The chain has TRBV12-5 and TRBJ2-3; maybe TRBD1 (6 bases). V was shortened by 2 bases and J by 0 bases, with 12 bases between the two germline ends. The CDR3 has 16 residues. Germline-derived CDR1 and CDR2 are LGHNT and FRNRAP. The CDR3 loop reads CASGLQTGVSTDTQYF. Here the CDR3 DNA reads TGTGCTAGTGGTTTGCAGACAGGAGTTAGCACAGATACGCAGTATTTT.

This chain connects TRBV6-5 to TRBJ2-7; D possibly corresponds to TRBD2 (6 bases). The CDR3 sequence is 15 residues long. CDR1 is MNHEY, CDR2 SVGAGI, per germline. The ends were cut back, 5 bases at V and 4 bases at J, with 18 bases in the middle. The CDR3 nucleotides are TGTGCCAGCAGTCCGGTGGGGGGAGACCTGTACGAGCAGTACTTC. The encoded protein is CASSPVGGDLYEQYF.

The chain combines TRBV6-1 with TRBJ1-2; possibly TRBD1 for D (5 bases). The CDR3 extends over 14 amino acids. Trimming pared 0 bases from V and 2 bases from J, leaving 7 bases between. CDR1 is MNHNS and CDR2 is SASEGT in the germline V gene. DNA of the CDR3: TGTGCCAGCAGTGAAGCGCGACAGAACTATGGCTACACCTTC. It encodes CASSEARQNYGYTF.

This chain connects TRBV18 to TRBJ1-2, with D perhaps TRBD1 (6 bases). The V gene's germline CDR1 is KGHSH and CDR2 LQKENI. Trimming removed 0 bases at V and 8 bases at J, with 19 bases between. The CDR3 spans 16 residues. The CDR3 DNA reads as TGTGCCAGCTCACCACCCTCCGGGGCAGGGGCGCTAGGCTACACCTTC. Its translation is CASSPPSGAGALGYTF.

CDR3 protein: CASSLLEGGYTEAFF. DNA of the CDR3: TGTGCCAGCAGCTTGTTGGAAGGGGGTTACACTGAAGCTTTCTTT. This chain connects TRBV5-6 to TRBJ1-1, with D possibly being TRBD1 (6 bases). The V gene's germline CDR1 is SGHDT and CDR2 YYEEEE. CDR3 size: 15 residues. The V and J ends lost 1 base and 3 bases respectively, with 13 bases between them. Based on the CDR3 plus reference TRBV5-6 and TRBJ1-1, the full variable domain is DAGVTQSPTHLIKTRGQQVTLRCSPKSGHDTVSWYQQALGQGPQFIFQYYEEEERQRGNFPDRFSGHQFPNYSSELNVNALLLGDSALYLCASSLLEGGYTEAFFGQGTRLTVV.